Each of the 11 T cell receptor beta chains below was sequenced from the same sample in a study of long-term antiretroviral therapy in people with HIV. Assay version v3.0 of immunoSEQ was used, and it was run at survey level. Assay used: immunoSEQ multiplex PCR; TCRdb lists only in-frame clones, some missing. The sample shows around 36,000 clones, roughly 79% of them seen only once. Source: unsorted PBMCs, taken 3 years after starting antiretroviral therapy. All receptors come from a man aged 50 or older with HIV.

The chain uses TRBV7-2 and TRBJ2-1; 7 nucleotides agree with TRBD2. With V trimmed by 2 bases and J by 4 bases, 5 bases remained unmatched. This CDR3 contains 15 residues. Germline values: CDR1 SGHTA, CDR2 FQGNSA. Written as DNA, the CDR3 is TGTGCCAGCAGCTTAAGTCCTAGCGGTTACAATGAGCAGTTCTTC. Translating gives CASSLSPSGYNEQFF.

As DNA, the CDR3 is TGTGCCAGCAGGCTGCGTCTCTCTGGAAACACCATATATTTT. Translation gives CASRLRLSGNTIYF. This rearrangement joins TRBV28 to TRBJ1-3; unclear D gene. The CDR3 is made up of 14 amino acids. Germline V gives CDR1 MDHEN, CDR2 SYDVKM. V was shortened by 6 bases and J by 0 bases, with 9 bases between the two germline ends.

The chain combines TRBV5-1 with TRBJ2-1, with D unresolved. This CDR3 contains 15 residues. V gave up 1 base and J gave up 0 bases, with 8 bases separating them. Germline lookup yields CDR1 SGHRS and CDR2 YFSETQ. This chain's CDR3 is CASSLTAGSYNEQFF. CDR3 coding DNA: TGCGCCAGCAGCTTGACAGCCGGCTCCTACAATGAGCAGTTCTTC.

The chain combines TRBV11-2 with TRBJ2-2, with D perhaps TRBD1 (6 bases). V lost 1 base, J lost 6 bases, and 12 bases lay in between. CDR1 and CDR2 from the germline V gene are SGHAT and FQNNGV. This CDR3 region has 15 residues. Here the CDR3 reads CASSLGHRVPGELFF. In DNA, the CDR3 is TGTGCCAGCAGCTTAGGGCACAGGGTACCCGGGGAGCTGTTTTTT.

The gene calls are TRBV15 and TRBJ2-2; D might be TRBD1 (6 bases). CDR1 is LNHNV and CDR2 is YYDKDF in the germline V gene (reference sequence). V lost 1 base and J 5 bases, leaving 14 bases between the germline ends. This CDR3 region has 16 residues. CDR3 region: CATSRVGGRSTGELFF. The DNA of the CDR3 is TGTGCCACCAGCAGAGTTGGGGGCCGGTCGACCGGGGAGCTGTTTTTT.

The chain combines TRBV6-5 with TRBJ2-7, with TRBD2 matching 7 bases. Germline assignment: CDR1 MNHEY and CDR2 SVGAGI. The CDR3 consists of 14 residues. V was clipped by 6 bases and J by 3 bases; unmatched bases: 8. The DNA of the CDR3 is TGTGCCAGCAGGTCCTCCGGGACTATCTACGAGCAGTACTTC. It yields the protein CASRSSGTIYEQYF.

CDR3 nucleotides: TGTGCCAGCAGTGAATTCAGGCTTCCGTACGAGCAGTACTTC. Translation gives CASSEFRLPYEQYF. V is TRBV6-1 and J is TRBJ2-7, with D hard to call. CDR1 and CDR2 from the germline V gene are MNHNS and SASEGT. This CDR3 has 14 residues. The V end lost 2 bases, the J end lost 4 bases, and 12 bases lay between the germline ends.

This clone came up a few times. CDR3 sequence: CSVAGGWNTGELFF. As DNA, the CDR3 is TGCAGCGTTGCAGGGGGGTGGAACACCGGGGAGCTGTTTTTT. This chain joins TRBV29-1 and TRBJ2-2; maybe TRBD1 (7 bases). Germline CDR1 and CDR2: SQVTM and ANQGSEA. CDR3 length equals 14 residues. Between the trimmed V and J ends, which lost 4 bases and 1 base, there was a span of 10 bases.

This chain connects TRBV6-5 to TRBJ2-2; 9 bases are a match to TRBD1. V shed 6 bases, J shed 4 bases, and the junction held 3 bases outside the gene matches. Germline-derived CDR1 and CDR2 are MNHEY and SVGAGI. The CDR3 has 14 residues. As DNA, the CDR3 is TGTGCCAGCAGGGGGACAGGGCCCACCGGGGAGCTGTTTTTT. This encodes CASRGTGPTGELFF.

This chain uses TRBV25-1 with TRBJ2-1, with TRBD1 matching 8 bases. Germline CDR1 reads MGHDK; CDR2 reads SYGVNS. CDR3 length equals 14 residues. Trimming removed 5 bases from V and 8 bases from J; junction bases left unmatched: 8. The DNA of the CDR3 is TGTGCCAGCAGTCGACAGGGGAAGCCCGATGAGCAGTTCTTC. Translated, it gives CASSRQGKPDEQFF.

This chain uses TRBV5-4 with TRBJ2-1; 7 positions match TRBD1. Germline-derived CDR1 and CDR2 are SGHNT and YYREEE (reference sequence). V trimming: 0 bases; J trimming: 7 bases; junction bases outside the gene matches: 4. This CDR3 is 14 amino acids long. CDR3 in DNA: TGTGCCAGCAGCTTGGGGGGACAGCTAAATGAGCAGTTCTTC. Translated, it gives CASSLGGQLNEQFF.